The 5 T cell receptor beta chains given below trace back to one sample, sequenced in a study of blood T cells in healthy people across ages. A second about 7 to 12 cycle PCR used barcoded and J-beta primers. TCRdb re-called the 5' RACE reads with MiXCR, one entry per CDR3 protein. In the table there are approximately 1,100,000 distinct CDR3 sequences, 35% to 55% of which are singletons. Sequenced input: blood. The receptors derive from a woman aged 55-69 years in good health.

The chain recombines TRBV12-3 or TRBV12-4 with TRBJ2-5; D possibly corresponds to TRBD1 (7 bases). The tail of the sequence fits TRBJ2-4 better, so the J call may be wrong. The CDR3 spans 16 residues. This CDR3 is CASSTGGRGELDIQYF. The DNA of the CDR3 is TGTGCCAGCAGCACCGGGGGCAGGGGGGAGTTGGACATTCAGTACTTC.

The chain combines TRBV30 with TRBJ2-7; D may correspond to TRBD1 or TRBD2 (5 bases each). From germline, CDR1 is GTSNPN and CDR2 SVGIG (reference sequence). V was trimmed by 2 bases and J by 1 base, leaving 9 bases between them. The CDR3 consists of 13 residues. CDR3 in amino acids: CAWSRDASYEQYF. CDR3 DNA: TGTGCCTGGAGTCGGGACGCATCCTACGAGCAGTACTTC.

This chain connects TRBV12-3 or TRBV12-4 to TRBJ2-1, with no clear D. The CDR3 spans 12 residues. V was pared by 11 bases and J by 9 bases, with 17 bases between. The CDR3 DNA reads as TGTGCCTGCTACTATAGAGACTCTGAGCAGTTCTTC. Translated: CACYYRDSEQFF.

J is TRBJ1-5 and V is TRBV27, with 7 bases aligning to TRBD1. Germline values: CDR1 MNHEY, CDR2 SMNVEV (reference sequence). Losses at the gene ends were 6 bases for V and 5 bases for J; bases not matched to a gene: 13. This CDR3 is built from 16 residues. CDR3 residues: CASRGPVKGAYQPQHF. CDR3 nucleotide sequence: TGTGCCAGCAGGGGCCCGGTGAAGGGGGCATATCAGCCCCAGCATTTT.

This clonotype was found a few times. V is TRBV25-1 and J is TRBJ2-4, with D maybe TRBD2 (6 bases). The last part of the DNA fits TRBJ2-5 better; the J call may be wrong. CDR3 size: 16 residues. Per the germline V gene, CDR1 is MGHDK and CDR2 is SYGVNS. The CDR3 reads CASSEYWQVGGETQYF. CDR3 DNA: TGTGCCAGCAGTGAATATTGGCAGGTGGGGGGAGAGACCCAGTACTTC.